This T cell receptor (beta chain) was identified in a study of Ad26.COV2.S vaccination and SARS-CoV-2 variants. Study-wide points: Reportedly, after vaccination the spike-specific CD8+ and CD4+ T cell responses displayed substantial breadth.

Sequencing was performed with immunoSEQ multiplex PCR; in TCRdb, only in-frame clones are kept and a portion is missing. The repertoire holds some 190,000 clones, around nine tenths seen once, with 5% to 7% in the top ten. A note on this clone: Its antigen is still unknown.

The sample was peripheral blood, taken after recovery from COVID-19. The TCR comes from a human donor who had recovered from COVID-19.

CDR3 in DNA: TGTGCCAGCAGCTTAGCAGGGTTCGGGAACGAGCAGTACTTC. This sequence encodes CASSLAGFGNEQYF. The chain joins TRBV7-9 to TRBJ2-7; D is perhaps TRBD2 (5 bases). Germline V lookup: CDR1 SEHNR, CDR2 FQNEAQ (reference sequence). Trimming pared 0 bases from V and 5 bases from J, leaving 11 bases between. The CDR3 extends over 14 amino acids.